This TCR beta chain originates from a study of blood T cell repertoires in COVID-19 (dated by TCRdb to the early 2020s). Broadly, across the study: Samples covering the acute and convalescent phases of COVID-19 were provided by collaborators in the United States, Italy and Spain. A de-identified subject ID, COVID-19 status, age in years and sex were almost always included in the sample metadata. Where available, HLA class I and class II types were taken from metadata supplied by the sample provider and were not determined by assay-based typing. The material from the prospective study consisted of cDNA or gDNA derived from T cells, B-cell-depleted T cells, or PBMCs. Subjects who had been exposed to COVID-19, were actively infected with it, or had recovered from it provided the deeply sampled blood TCRbeta repertoires that made up the dataset. The samples were drawn from two sources: the first 160 participants of the ongoing ImmuneRACE study, and 1,200 or so subjects contributed by 6 global collaborators. The repertoires were released in a freely available public database meant as a resource for research on the immune response to SARS-CoV-2. The research as a whole found: The amount of clinical and demographic metadata varied by source and participant and was provided uncurated.

TCRbeta CDR3 regions were amplified from genomic DNA using the immunoSEQ Assay, a bias-controlled multiplex PCR. The authors processed their data as follows. Within the assay, amplification of reference gene primers was used to estimate how many nucleated cells each sample contained. Sequence reads were collapsed and filtered to measure the absolute abundance of every unique TCRbeta CDR3 rearrangement. Productive Simpson clonality was computed per sample as the square root of Simpson's diversity index over productive rearrangements. TCRdb provides this immuneACCESS table in a form limited to in-frame rearrangements. Some clones are lacking; in checked studies, under half of them reflect an unresolved V gene, and why the rest are absent is not known. D and trimming come from the DNA, and the V and J calls and clone size come from that table. The sample table holds around 99,000 clones, of which more than 80% were seen once. The ten largest clones represent nearly 5% of the sample.

In the case of this clone: There is no known antigen for this receptor. The input lacks base qualities; no much larger clone sits a single base away.

CDR1 and CDR2, per the germline V gene, are MNHEY and SVGAGI. There are 15 amino acids in the CDR3, from cysteine to phenylalanine inclusive. Only the CDR3 DNA is retained, 45 bases long and in frame from the first base. Unmatched junction bases come to 4, with V trimmed by 0 bases and J by 4 bases. The collaborating institutions used their own protocols to collect whole blood in K2EDTA tubes. For TCRbeta analysis, collaborators shipped samples in one of three forms: frozen whole blood, isolated PBMCs, or DNA extracted from either of those sample types. This chain joins TRBV6-5 to TRBJ1-2; 8 nucleotides in the junction match TRBD1. This TCR was recovered from a man aged 40-50 years with active or convalescent COVID-19. Sequenced sample: peripheral blood. The CDR3 amino acid sequence is: CASSYSRTGTYGYTF. The nucleotides are TGTGCCAGCAGTTACTCGAGGACAGGGACCTATGGCTACACCTTC.